This TCR beta chain derives from a study of CD8 T cells in Susac syndrome. V trimming: 4 bases; J trimming: 1 base; junction bases outside the gene matches: 2. The germline V gene has CDR1 SGHNT and CDR2 YENEEA. This CDR3 comprises 14 residues. Reverse transcription of about 0.45 to 1 ug RNA was carried out with random hexamers. TCRdb called the immunoSEQ multiplex PCR reads again in MiXCR, with one record for every CDR3 protein. Counted here are a few hundred thousand distinct CDR3 sequences, 85% occurring once; the ten biggest clones make up 0.21%. Specimen: CD8+ T cells from PBMCs. The receptor comes from a human donor with multiple sclerosis. This chain connects TRBV11-3 to TRBJ1-1; 8 bases match TRBD1. The CDR3, as DNA: TGTGCCAGCAGCTCCGACAGGGGGAACACTGAAGCTTTCTTT. Protein: CASSSDRGNTEAFF.